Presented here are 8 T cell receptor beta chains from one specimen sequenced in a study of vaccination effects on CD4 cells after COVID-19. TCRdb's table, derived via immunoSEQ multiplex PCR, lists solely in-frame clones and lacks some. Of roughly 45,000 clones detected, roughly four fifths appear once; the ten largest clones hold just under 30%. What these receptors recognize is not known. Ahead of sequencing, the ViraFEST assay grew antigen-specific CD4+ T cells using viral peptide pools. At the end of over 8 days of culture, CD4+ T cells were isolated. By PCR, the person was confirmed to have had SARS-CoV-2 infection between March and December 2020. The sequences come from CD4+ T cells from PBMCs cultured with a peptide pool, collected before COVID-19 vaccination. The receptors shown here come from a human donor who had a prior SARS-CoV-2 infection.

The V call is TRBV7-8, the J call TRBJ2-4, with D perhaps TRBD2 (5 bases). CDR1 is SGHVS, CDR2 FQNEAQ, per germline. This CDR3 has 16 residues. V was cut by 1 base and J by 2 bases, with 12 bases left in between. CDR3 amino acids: CASSLEGWEPKNIQYF. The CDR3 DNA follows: TGTGCCAGCAGCTTAGAGGGTTGGGAGCCCAAAAACATTCAGTACTTC.

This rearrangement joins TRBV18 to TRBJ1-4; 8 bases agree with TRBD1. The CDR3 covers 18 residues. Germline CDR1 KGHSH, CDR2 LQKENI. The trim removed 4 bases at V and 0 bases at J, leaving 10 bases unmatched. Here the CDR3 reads CASSLGRRGPTTNEKLFF. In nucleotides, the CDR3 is TGTGCCAGCTCACTGGGTCGCAGGGGGCCCACAACTAATGAAAAACTGTTTTTT. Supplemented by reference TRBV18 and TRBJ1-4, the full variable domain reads NAGVMQNPRHLVRRRGQEARLRCSPMKGHSHVYWYRQLPEEGLKFMVYLQKENIIDESGMPKERFSAEFPKEGPSILRIQQVVRGDSAAYFCASSLGRRGPTTNEKLFFGSGTQLSVL.

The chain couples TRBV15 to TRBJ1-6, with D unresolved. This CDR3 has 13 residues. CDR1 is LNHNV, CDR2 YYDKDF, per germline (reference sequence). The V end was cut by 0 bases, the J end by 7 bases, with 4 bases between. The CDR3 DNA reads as TGTGCCACCAGCAGAGACCCGAATTCACCCCTCCACTTT. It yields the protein CATSRDPNSPLHF.

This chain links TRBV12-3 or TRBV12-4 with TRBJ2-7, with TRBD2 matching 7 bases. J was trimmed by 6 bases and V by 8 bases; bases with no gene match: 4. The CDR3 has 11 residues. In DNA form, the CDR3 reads TGTGCCAGCGGGGGGGAGTCCGAGCAGTACTTC. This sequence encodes CASGGESEQYF.

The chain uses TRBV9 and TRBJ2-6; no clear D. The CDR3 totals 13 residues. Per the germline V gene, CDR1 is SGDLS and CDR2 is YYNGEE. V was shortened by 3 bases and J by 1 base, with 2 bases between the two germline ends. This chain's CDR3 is CASSESGANVLTF. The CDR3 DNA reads TGTGCCAGCAGCGAATCTGGGGCCAACGTCCTGACTTTC.

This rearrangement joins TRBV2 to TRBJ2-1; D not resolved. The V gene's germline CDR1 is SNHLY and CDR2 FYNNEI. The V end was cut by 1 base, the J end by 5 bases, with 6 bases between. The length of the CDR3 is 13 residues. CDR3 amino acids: CASSEEVDNEQFF. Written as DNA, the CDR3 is TGTGCCAGCAGTGAAGAAGTCGACAATGAGCAGTTCTTC.

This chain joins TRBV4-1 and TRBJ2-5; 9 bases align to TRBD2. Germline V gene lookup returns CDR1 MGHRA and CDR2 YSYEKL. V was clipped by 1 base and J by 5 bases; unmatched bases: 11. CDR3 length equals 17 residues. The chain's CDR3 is CASSQGLAGGIGETQYF. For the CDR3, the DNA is TGCGCCAGCAGCCAAGGGTTGGCGGGGGGGATAGGTGAGACCCAGTACTTC.

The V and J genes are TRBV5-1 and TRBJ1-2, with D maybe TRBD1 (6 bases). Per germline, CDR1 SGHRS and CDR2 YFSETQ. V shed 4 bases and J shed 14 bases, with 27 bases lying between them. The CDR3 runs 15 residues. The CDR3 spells CASSNDAGAHQGGTF. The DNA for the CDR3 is TGCGCCAGCAGCAACGACGCAGGGGCGCATCAGGGCGGGACCTTC.